A selection of T cell receptor beta chains follows, all from one sample in a study of blood T cells in healthy people across ages. TCRdb itself ran the 5' RACE reads through MiXCR, one entry per CDR3 protein. The data hold 850,000 to 950,000 distinct CDR3 sequences, with under 35% observed a single time. The specimen was blood. These receptors were collected from a woman at least 80 years old in good health. Both conserved end residues are part of each CDR3. The D gene is left open where the match is weak. Size values are once, few and many counts, or a class for expanded clones, and some rows have none.

d_call,v_call,clone_size,j_call,cdr3_aa,cdr3_nt
NA,TRBV6-6,many,TRBJ2-3,CASSSSDAVGDTQYF,TGTGCCAGCAGTTCCTCGGATGCAGTGGGAGATACGCAGTATTTT
NA,TRBV29-1,many,TRBJ2-3,CSVVVRETDTQYF,TGCAGCGTTGTGGTCAGGGAAACAGATACGCAGTATTTT
NA,TRBV3-1,many,TRBJ2-1,CASSQDLLGQFF,TGTGCCAGCAGCCAAGATCTTCTAGGGCAGTTCTTC
NA,TRBV5-1,few,TRBJ2-2,CASSLAMNTGELFF,TGCGCCAGCAGCTTGGCAATGAACACCGGGGAGCTGTTTTTT
NA,TRBV9,many,TRBJ2-1,CASSVTHLSSYNEQFF,TGTGCCAGCAGCGTAACACACTTGAGCTCCTACAATGAGCAGTTCTTC
NA,TRBV28,many,TRBJ2-1,CASSYYDGGYRNEQFF,TGTGCCAGCAGTTACTACGACGGGGGATACAGGAATGAGCAGTTCTTC
NA,TRBV20-1,few,TRBJ2-2,CSAQNRRSNTGELFF,TGCAGTGCCCAGAACAGAAGATCAAACACCGGGGAGCTGTTTTTT
NA,TRBV13,many,TRBJ1-1,CASSRGSYTEAFF,TGTGCCAGCAGTCGCGGGTCCTACACTGAAGCTTTCTTT
TRBD1,TRBV7-2,few,TRBJ1-1,CASSFPRGNGQGAFSTEAFF,TGTGCCAGCAGCTTTCCTAGGGGGAACGGACAGGGGGCCTTTAGCACTGAAGCTTTCTTT
NA,TRBV10-3,NA,TRBJ1-2,CAISDLKDYGYTF,TGTGCCATCAGTGATCTTAAGGACTATGGCTACACCTTC
TRBD1,TRBV2,NA,TRBJ1-6,CASAPSQGNSPLHF,TGTGCCAGCGCCCCGTCACAGGGGAATTCACCCCTCCACTTT
NA,TRBV11-2,many,TRBJ2-7,CASSEHTAGIYEQYF,TGTGCCAGCAGCGAACACACGGCGGGTATCTACGAGCAGTACTTC
NA,TRBV7-7,NA,TRBJ1-3,CASSLYPKGEGGNTIYF,TGTGCTAGCAGCTTATACCCAAAGGGGGAAGGCGGAAACACCATATATTTT
TRBD2,TRBV7-2,many,TRBJ2-5,CASSLKGGGGTQYF,TGTGCCAGCAGCTTAAAGGGCGGGGGGGGGACCCAGTACTTC
NA,TRBV4-3,many,TRBJ2-7,CASSQAAHISYEQYF,TGCGCCAGCAGCCAAGCTGCACACATCAGCTACGAGCAGTACTTC
TRBD1,TRBV28,NA,TRBJ1-1,CASSLTSRLQGDEAFF,TGTGCCAGCAGTTTAACGTCCCGCTTACAGGGGGATGAAGCTTTCTTT
NA,TRBV30,few,TRBJ2-5,CAWSWERGVETQYF,TGTGCCTGGAGTTGGGAAAGGGGGGTAGAGACCCAGTACTTC
NA,TRBV27,many,TRBJ2-6,CASSSLSGANVLTF,TGTGCCAGCAGCTCCTTATCTGGGGCCAACGTCCTGACTTTC
NA,TRBV29-1,few,TRBJ2-6,CSVAEANVLTF,TGCAGCGTGGCTGAGGCCAACGTCCTGACTTTC
TRBD1,TRBV7-9,many,TRBJ1-5,CASSFDRAHSNQPQHF,TGTGCCAGCAGCTTTGACAGGGCCCATAGCAATCAGCCCCAGCATTTT